The 28 T cell receptor beta chains presented below share a single source sample, sequenced in a study of blood T cells in healthy people across ages. PCR was performed a second time for about 7 to 11 cycles using a sample-barcoded 5' primer and a J-beta primer mix. From the 5' RACE reads, TCRdb called clonotypes with MiXCR, one entry per CDR3 protein. The data show about 780,000 distinct CDR3 sequences, with less than 60% seen just once and around 18% held by the top ten. The source material was blood. The origin of the receptors is a man at least 80 years old in good health.

This sequence joins TRBV5-1 and TRBJ2-7, with D possibly TRBD2 on 5 matching bases. Germline V lookup: CDR1 SGHRS, CDR2 YFSETQ. V was cut by 4 bases and J by 3 bases, with 17 bases left in between. The CDR3 contains 15 residues. Here the CDR3 reads CASSAGLRHNYEQYF. DNA for the CDR3: TGCGCCAGCAGCGCGGGTCTGAGACACAACTACGAGCAGTACTTC.

The chain joins TRBV7-2 to TRBJ2-7; D is unclear. Germline values: CDR1 SGHTA, CDR2 FQGNSA. The CDR3 sequence is 13 residues long. Trimming removed 5 bases at V and 3 bases at J, with 11 bases between. The CDR3 region is CASSTRFYYEQYF. CDR3 bases: TGTGCCAGCAGCACTCGATTCTACTACGAGCAGTACTTC.

This chain joins TRBV29-1 and TRBJ2-5; D gene unclear. Germline V CDR1 and CDR2: SQVTM, ANQGSEA. Trimming stripped 4 bases from V and 5 bases from J, with 5 bases between. CDR3 length: 10 residues. The chain's CDR3 is CSVAVETQYF. The CDR3 nucleotides are TGCAGCGTTGCTGTCGAGACCCAGTACTTC.

As for this clonotype: Germline and junction disagree at one end, which may indicate a read error. V is TRBV28 and J is TRBJ2-6, with D perhaps matching TRBD1 or TRBD2 (5 bases each). The length of the CDR3 is 18 residues. Germline V gene lookup returns CDR1 MDHEN and CDR2 SYDVKM. The chain's CDR3 is CASSSLPGPRSGADVLTF. CDR3 bases: TGTGCCAGCAGTTCCCTCCCGGGACCGCGCTCTGGGGCCGACGTCCTGACTTTC. Full variable domain (rest looked up from reference TRBV28 and TRBJ2-6): DVKVTQSSRYLVKRTGEKVFLECVQDMDHENMFWYRQDPGLGLRLIYFSYDVKMKEKGDIPEGYSVSREKKERFSLILESASTNQTSMYLCASSSLPGPRSGADVLTFGAGSRLTVL.

The CDR3 DNA follows: TGTGCCAGCAGCTTAGGACTTACTTCTCGGGACATTCAGTACTTC. Protein product: CASSLGLTSRDIQYF. The chain uses TRBV7-2 and TRBJ2-7, with no clear D. The closer fit of TRBJ2-4 to the DNA end suggests the J call may be wrong. The germline V gene encodes CDR1 SGHTA and CDR2 FQGNSA. The CDR3 contains 15 residues.

The chain has TRBV20-1 and TRBJ2-5, with no clear D. The CDR3 runs 12 residues. V shed 5 bases and J shed 2 bases, with 9 bases lying between them. Germline-derived CDR1 and CDR2 are DFQATT and SNEGSKA (reference sequence). The CDR3 DNA reads as TGCAGTGCTTGGGGTCAGCAAGAGACCCAGTACTTC. This sequence encodes CSAWGQQETQYF.

This clonotype has a handful of counts. The chain is built from TRBV3-1 and TRBJ1-1; 10 nucleotides line up with TRBD1. CDR1 is LGHDT, CDR2 YNNKEL, per germline (reference sequence). This CDR3 is built from 17 residues. The trim removed 5 bases at V and 5 bases at J, leaving 14 bases unmatched. The CDR3 loop reads CASSDWATGGRGTEAFF. CDR3 bases: TGTGCCAGCAGCGACTGGGCGACAGGGGGCCGAGGGACTGAAGCTTTCTTT.

This clonotype occurred once. The V gene is TRBV9, the J gene TRBJ2-7; TRBD2 agrees at 7 bases. J lost 1 base, V lost 4 bases, and 8 bases had no gene match. Germline V gene data show CDR1 as SGDLS and CDR2 as YYNGEE. CDR3 length equals 15 residues. The chain's CDR3 is CASSPGDGRSYEQYF. The CDR3 nucleotides read TGTGCCAGCAGCCCTGGGGACGGGAGGTCCTACGAGCAGTACTTC.

This clonotype was seen a few times. The chain recombines TRBV3-1 with TRBJ2-3, with D unclear. Germline V lookup: CDR1 LGHDT, CDR2 YNNKEL (reference sequence). V was shortened by 8 bases and J by 2 bases, with 14 bases between the two germline ends. This CDR3 has 14 residues. The CDR3: CASGLTTNTDTQYF. As DNA, the CDR3 is TGTGCCAGCGGTCTAACTACTAACACAGATACGCAGTATTTT.

This clonotype was observed a handful of times. V usage is TRBV4-3 and J usage is TRBJ1-1; no clear D gene. The CDR3 spans 16 residues. The ends were cut back, 4 bases at V and 2 bases at J, with 17 bases in the middle. CDR1 and CDR2 (germline): LGHNA, YSLEER. As DNA, the CDR3 is TGCGCCAGCAGCCCTCGAGGGCGGGCAGGAAACACTGAAGCTTTCTTT. This gives the protein CASSPRGRAGNTEAFF.

V and J are TRBV6-2 or TRBV6-3 and TRBJ2-5, with a possible D match to TRBD2 (6 bases). Germline V lookup: CDR1 MNHEY, CDR2 SVGEGT. The V gene lost 0 bases and the J gene lost 11 bases, with 19 bases spanning the gap. The CDR3 spans 15 residues. CDR3 coding DNA: TGTGCCAGCAGTTACTCCAGGAGCGGGTACAATGAGCAGTACTTC. Translated: CASSYSRSGYNEQYF.

This clonotype was detected only a few times. The chain has TRBV3-1 and TRBJ2-1, with 8 bases matching TRBD2. J lost 9 bases, V lost 1 base, and 8 bases had no gene match. Germline V lookup: CDR1 LGHDT, CDR2 YNNKEL (reference sequence). The CDR3 runs to 15 residues. The CDR3 protein is CASSQGVWTSSEQFF. The CDR3 region has the DNA TGTGCCAGCAGCCAAGGCGTATGGACTAGCAGTGAGCAGTTCTTC.

This rearrangement joins TRBV20-1 to TRBJ2-2, with 8 bases matching TRBD2. This CDR3 has 14 amino acids. The germline CDR1 and CDR2 sequences are DFQATT and SNEGSKA (reference sequence). Trimming took 8 bases from V and 2 from J; bases not matched to a gene: 7. The CDR3 bases are TGCAGTACAATCCTAGCGGGCAACACCGGGGAGCTGTTTTTT. Its protein is CSTILAGNTGELFF.

This clonotype was found a few times. The rearrangement links TRBV28 to TRBJ2-4; no clear D. V lost 3 bases and J lost 3, with 12 bases in between. Germline values: CDR1 MDHEN, CDR2 SYDVKM. There are 15 residues in the CDR3. The CDR3 DNA reads TGTGCCAGCAGTTTTTGGGGTTCTGACAAAAACATTCAGTACTTC. Encoded protein: CASSFWGSDKNIQYF. The full variable domain, in which reference TRBV28 and TRBJ2-4 provide the parts outside the CDR3, is DVKVTQSSRYLVKRTGEKVFLECVQDMDHENMFWYRQDPGLGLRLIYFSYDVKMKEKGDIPEGYSVSREKKERFSLILESASTNQTSMYLCASSFWGSDKNIQYFGAGTRLSVL.

The chain is built from TRBV27 and TRBJ2-3; 9 nucleotides match TRBD2. The CDR3 contains 16 residues. Per the germline V gene, CDR1 is MNHEY and CDR2 is SMNVEV (reference sequence). The V segment lost 7 bases and the J segment 1 base; nucleotides outside the gene matches: 9. The CDR3 nucleotides are TGTGCCAGCATCGAACCGGGACTAGCTGGCACAGATACGCAGTATTTT. This codes for CASIEPGLAGTDTQYF.

This clonotype was observed a few times. The chain combines TRBV5-1 with TRBJ2-5, with 8 bases fitting TRBD1. This CDR3 is built from 15 residues. V trimming: 4 bases; J trimming: 1 base; junction bases outside the gene matches: 6. Germline V CDR1 and CDR2: SGHRS, YFSETQ. As DNA, the CDR3 is TGCGCCAGCAGCAAAACAGGGGGGACCCAAGAGACCCAGTACTTC. Encoded protein: CASSKTGGTQETQYF.

This clonotype was recorded a few times. V usage is TRBV12-3 or TRBV12-4 and J usage is TRBJ1-2; D gene unclear. The CDR3 has 12 residues. The V gene lost 7 bases and the J gene lost 10 bases, with 16 bases spanning the gap. Here the CDR3 reads CASTLNGPFYTF. CDR3 coding DNA: TGTGCCAGCACCCTGAATGGGCCTTTCTACACCTTC.

This clonotype was counted only a few times. The chain is built from TRBV25-1 and TRBJ2-7; 8 bases line up with TRBD1. CDR3 length: 14 amino acids. With 4 bases clipped from V and 6 bases from J, the junction kept 8 bases outside the gene matches. CDR1 MGHDK and CDR2 SYGVNS come from the germline V gene. Here the CDR3 reads CASSATGGGSEQYF. CDR3 DNA: TGTGCCAGCAGTGCCACAGGGGGAGGTAGCGAGCAGTACTTC.

The chain uses TRBV5-1 and TRBJ1-2, with D tentatively TRBD1 (6 bases). The V gene's germline CDR1 is SGHRS and CDR2 YFSETQ. Trimming shortened V by 7 bases and J by 0 bases, and 19 bases separated the two germline ends. The CDR3 length is 16 residues. The CDR3 is CASGESGTSANYGYTF. The CDR3 DNA follows: TGCGCCAGCGGGGAGTCGGGGACATCCGCTAACTATGGCTACACCTTC. The entire variable domain, with the rest obtained from reference TRBV5-1 and TRBJ1-2, is as follows: KAGVTQTPRYLIKTRGQQVTLSCSPISGHRSVSWYQQTPGQGLQFLFEYFSETQRNKGNFPGRFSGRQFSNSRSEMNVSTLELGDSALYLCASGESGTSANYGYTFGSGTRLTVV.

This rearrangement joins TRBV7-9 to TRBJ2-7, with TRBD2 matching over 7 bases. Germline V gene data show CDR1 as SEHNR and CDR2 as FQNEAQ (reference sequence). This CDR3 contains 12 residues. With V trimmed by 5 bases and J by 6 bases, 4 bases remained unmatched. In nucleotides, the CDR3 is TGTGCCAGCAGCCGTCCTAGCGGCGAGCAGTACTTC. Translated, it gives CASSRPSGEQYF.

This clonotype was found a few times. The genes are TRBV6-2 or TRBV6-3 and TRBJ2-3, with 13 bases matching TRBD2. In germline, CDR1 is MNHEY, CDR2 SVGEGT. V lost 5 bases, J lost 4 bases, and 12 bases stayed unmatched. The CDR3 is 18 amino acids. For the CDR3, the DNA is TGTGCCAGCAGTGACAGGGGGGGACTAGCGGGAATCGCAGATACGCAGTATTTT. Encoded protein: CASSDRGGLAGIADTQYF.

There are many counts of this clonotype. The V call is TRBV6-4, the J call TRBJ2-1; 10 bases agree with TRBD2. There are 16 residues in the CDR3. CDR1 is MRHNA and CDR2 is SNTAGT in the germline V gene. V shed 3 bases, J shed 4 bases, and the junction held 6 bases outside the gene matches. The CDR3 sequence: CASSETGTSAYNEQFF. In DNA, the CDR3 is TGTGCCAGCAGTGAAACCGGGACTAGCGCATACAATGAGCAGTTCTTC.

The chain recombines TRBV20-1 with TRBJ2-1; D perhaps matches TRBD2 (6 bases). The ends were cut back, 0 bases at V and 7 bases at J, with 13 bases in the middle. The germline V gene has CDR1 DFQATT and CDR2 SNEGSKA (reference sequence). The CDR3 has 14 residues. The CDR3 coding sequence is TGCAGTGCTAGAGATCAAGTGGCGGGGAATGAGCAGTTCTTC. Protein sequence: CSARDQVAGNEQFF.

This clonotype was found a few times. This chain links TRBV14 with TRBJ2-4; 8 bases are shared with TRBD2. The J call is in doubt because the DNA end fits TRBJ2-7 better. This CDR3 has 14 residues. In germline, CDR1 is SGHDN, CDR2 FVKESK. The CDR3 sequence: CASSPMGAGGEQYF. The CDR3 DNA reads as TGTGCCAGCAGCCCTATGGGGGCGGGAGGCGAGCAGTACTTC.

About this clonotype: One junction end disagrees with the germline gene, perhaps due to a read error. The CDR3 reads CASSPTGSGADVLTF. The CDR3 nucleotides are TGTGCCAGCAGCCCGACAGGTTCTGGGGCCGACGTCCTGACTTTC. The genes are TRBV28 and TRBJ2-6; the D gene is possibly TRBD1 (6 bases). Germline values: CDR1 MDHEN, CDR2 SYDVKM. The CDR3 loop spans 15 amino acids.

Ten or more counts support this clonotype. The rearrangement joins TRBV12-3 or TRBV12-4 to TRBJ1-4; D not certain. The length of the CDR3 is 12 residues. V shed 6 bases and J shed 5 bases, with 7 bases lying between them. DNA for the CDR3: TGTGCCAGCAGACTAGTAAATGAAAAACTGTTTTTT. It translates to CASRLVNEKLFF.

This rearrangement joins TRBV28 to TRBJ2-7, with D uncertain. Trimming took off 4 bases at V and 1 base at J, with 23 bases between the two ends. There are 18 residues in the CDR3. From germline, CDR1 is MDHEN and CDR2 SYDVKM. The CDR3 reads CASSSILRWTLPSYEQYF. CDR3 nucleotides: TGTGCCAGCAGTTCCATCCTTCGCTGGACCCTCCCTTCCTACGAGCAGTACTTC.

The sample holds a few counts of this clonotype. V usage is TRBV28 and J usage is TRBJ2-1; 7 bases fit TRBD1. Trimming took 4 bases from V and 0 from J; bases not matched to a gene: 3. Germline CDR1 reads MDHEN; CDR2 reads SYDVKM. The CDR3 covers 15 residues. CDR3 nucleotide sequence: TGTGCCAGCAGTTGGGACAGTAGCTCCTACAATGAGCAGTTCTTC. Translation gives CASSWDSSSYNEQFF.